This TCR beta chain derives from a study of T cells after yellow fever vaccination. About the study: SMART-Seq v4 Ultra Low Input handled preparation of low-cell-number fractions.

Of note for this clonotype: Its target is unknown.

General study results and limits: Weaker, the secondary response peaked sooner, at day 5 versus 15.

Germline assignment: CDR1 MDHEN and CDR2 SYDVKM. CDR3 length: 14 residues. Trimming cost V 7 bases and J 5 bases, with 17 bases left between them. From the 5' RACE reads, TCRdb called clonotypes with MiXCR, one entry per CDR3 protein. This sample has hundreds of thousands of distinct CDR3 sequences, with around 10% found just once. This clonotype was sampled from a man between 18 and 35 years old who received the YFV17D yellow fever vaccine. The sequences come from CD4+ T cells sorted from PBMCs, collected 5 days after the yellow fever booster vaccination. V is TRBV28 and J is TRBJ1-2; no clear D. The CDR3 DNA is TGTGCCAGCATCGAGGGCCCCATGAATTATGGCTACACCTTC. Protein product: CASIEGPMNYGYTF.